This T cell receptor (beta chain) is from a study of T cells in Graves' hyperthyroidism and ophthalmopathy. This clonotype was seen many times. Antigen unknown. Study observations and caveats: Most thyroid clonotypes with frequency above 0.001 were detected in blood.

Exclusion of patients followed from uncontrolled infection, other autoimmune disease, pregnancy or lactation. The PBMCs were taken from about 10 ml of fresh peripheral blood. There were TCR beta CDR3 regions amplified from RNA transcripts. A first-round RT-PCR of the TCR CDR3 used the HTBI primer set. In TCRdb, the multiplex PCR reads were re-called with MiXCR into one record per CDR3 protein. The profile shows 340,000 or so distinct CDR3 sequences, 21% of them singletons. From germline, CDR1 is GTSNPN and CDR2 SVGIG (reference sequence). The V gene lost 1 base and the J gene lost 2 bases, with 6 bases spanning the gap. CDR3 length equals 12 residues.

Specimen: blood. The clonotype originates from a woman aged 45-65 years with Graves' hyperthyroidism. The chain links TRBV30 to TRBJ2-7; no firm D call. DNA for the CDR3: TGTGCCTGGAGTGCTGGGACCTACGAGCAGTACTTC. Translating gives CAWSAGTYEQYF.